The 2 T cell receptor beta chains below all came from one sample that was sequenced in a study of T cells in narcolepsy. Produced via immunoSEQ multiplex PCR; TCRdb's table is partial and in-frame only. The sample contains 12,000 or so clones, 90% to 95% of which appear only once. The specimen was CD45RA- memory CD4+ T cells from PBMCs. The receptors here all came from a human donor with narcolepsy.

This sequence joins TRBV5-1 and TRBJ1-1; D gene uncertain. Per germline, CDR1 SGHRS and CDR2 YFSETQ. The CDR3 is made up of 15 amino acids. Trimming took 5 bases from V and 0 from J, leaving 14 bases between them. The DNA of the CDR3 is TGCGCCAGCAGGCCGAGGGAGACCATGAACACTGAAGCTTTCTTT. It yields the protein CASRPRETMNTEAFF.

The chain combines TRBV2 with TRBJ1-5; D is uncertain. Germline CDR1 SNHLY, CDR2 FYNNEI. The CDR3 loop spans 14 amino acids. V gave up 5 bases and J gave up 7 bases, with 15 bases separating them. CDR3 bases: TGTGCCAGCAGTTGGAAGCTGGGTGGGCAGCCCCAGCATTTT. Translation: CASSWKLGGQPQHF.